This TCR beta chain was captured by sequencing in a study of human T cells and chemical hapten exposure. This sample's time point: patch test 3, about 24 weeks after DPC sensitization. The treatment here: therapeutic diphenylcyclopropenone sensitization with weekly scalp DPC. TCRdb redid the calling of the RACE reads with MiXCR, one entry per CDR3 protein. The sample consists of 150,000 to 200,000 distinct CDR3 sequences, around 25% of them appearing once. V gave up 4 bases and J gave up 7 bases, with 17 bases separating them. Per germline, CDR1 SGHKS and CDR2 YYEKEE (reference sequence). The CDR3 length is 15 residues.

The chain employs TRBV5-5 and TRBJ2-2; D may match TRBD1 or TRBD2 (5 bases each). The sample was whole blood, taken in connection with sensitization to the hapten diphenylcyclopropenone (DPC). The receptor comes from a woman aged 35 to 49 with alopecia areata. Some clones in this sample may be carry-over from other donors' samples. The CDR3 spells CASSGTAAGHGELFF. CDR3 nucleotide sequence: TGTGCCAGCAGCGGGACGGCGGCTGGTCACGGGGAGCTGTTTTTT.